The 13 T cell receptor beta chains below come from one sample, sequenced in a study of T-cell memory formation after mild COVID-19. Using its own MiXCR run on the 5' RACE reads, TCRdb lists one record per CDR3 protein. Found here are almost 250,000 distinct CDR3 sequences, roughly 15% of them singletons; the top ten hold 2.1%. The sequenced sample was PBMCs or a T cell subset sorted from them (not recorded which). Receptor source: an adult woman who had mild COVID-19 (a few samples of this study predate the infection). Cell type and time point are not known.

V usage is TRBV5-1 and J usage is TRBJ1-6; no firm D call. Trimming removed 0 bases from V and 3 bases from J, with 13 bases in between. This CDR3 is 17 amino acids long. The V gene's germline CDR1 is SGHRS and CDR2 YFSETQ. The CDR3 nucleotides are TGCGCCAGCAGCTTGGTTTCAGGCATCGACTATAATTCACCCCTCCACTTT. It yields the protein CASSLVSGIDYNSPLHF.

This clonotype was counted many times. The chain recombines TRBV7-2 with TRBJ2-5, with TRBD2 as a possible D gene (5 bases). Between the trimmed V and J ends, which lost 1 base and 5 bases, there was a span of 8 bases. The CDR3 has 13 amino acids. Germline V CDR1 and CDR2: SGHTA, FQGNSA. In nucleotides, the CDR3 is TGTGCCAGCAGCTTAGGGTGGAGGGAGACCCAGTACTTC. It encodes CASSLGWRETQYF.

This clonotype turned up a few times. The chain links TRBV12-3 or TRBV12-4 to TRBJ2-3; 12 nucleotides agree with TRBD2. This CDR3 region has 19 residues. Germline trimming cut 2 bases from V and 1 base from J; bases unmatched to any gene: 10. The CDR3 DNA sequence: TGTGCCAGCAGTTTATTGTCTCTAGCGGGAGGGCGGGGCACAGATACGCAGTATTTT. Protein: CASSLLSLAGGRGTDTQYF.

V gene TRBV6-2 or TRBV6-3 combines with J gene TRBJ2-1; no firm D call. Germline CDR1 is MNHEY and CDR2 is SVGEGT. Deletions cut 1 base from V and 8 bases from J, with 9 bases between. The length of the CDR3 is 13 residues. The CDR3 DNA reads as TGTGCCAGCAGTTACTTTGCTGTCGATGAGCAGTTCTTC. This translates into CASSYFAVDEQFF.

In its sample, this clonotype was seen a few times. The V gene is TRBV5-1, the J gene TRBJ1-2, with 7 nucleotides matching TRBD1. The V segment lost 1 base and the J segment 8 bases; nucleotides outside the gene matches: 8. Germline V gives CDR1 SGHRS, CDR2 YFSETQ. This CDR3 is built from 14 residues. CDR3 residues: CASSLHPTGDGYTF. CDR3 nucleotide sequence: TGCGCCAGCAGCTTGCATCCTACAGGGGACGGCTACACCTTC.

The V call is TRBV7-9, the J call TRBJ2-3; weak D call: TRBD2 (5 bases). Germline V CDR1 and CDR2: SEHNR, FQNEAQ (reference sequence). Trimming left V 3 bases short and J 5 bases short, with 12 bases between. This CDR3 comprises 14 residues. The CDR3 region is CASSFEGRGDTQYF. In DNA, the CDR3 is TGTGCCAGCAGCTTCGAAGGACGGGGAGATACGCAGTATTTT. The whole variable domain, filled in from reference TRBV7-9 and TRBJ2-3, reads DTGVSQNPRHKITKRGQNVTFRCDPISEHNRLYWYRQTLGQGPEFLTYFQNEAQLEKSRLLSDRFSAERPKGSFSTLEIQRTEQGDSAMYLCASSFEGRGDTQYFGPGTRLTVL.

This clonotype is categorized as medium-sized. V usage is TRBV11-2 and J usage is TRBJ2-7, with TRBD2 identical over 8 bases. J lost 1 base, V lost 1 base, and 9 bases had no gene match. The CDR3 totals 17 residues. The V gene's germline CDR1 is SGHAT and CDR2 FQNNGV. The DNA for the CDR3 is TGTGCCAGCAGCTTAGTGACCGGGACTAGACGGTCCTACGAGCAGTACTTC. Translation gives CASSLVTGTRRSYEQYF.

The CDR3: CATSDRGGGSYNEQFF. CDR3 bases: TGTGCCACCAGTGACCGCGGAGGGGGGTCCTACAATGAGCAGTTCTTC. The chain recombines TRBV24-1 with TRBJ2-1; D assignment may be TRBD1 or TRBD2 (6 bases each). This CDR3 comprises 16 residues. Germline V gene data show CDR1 as KGHDR and CDR2 as SFDVKD. Trimming removed 4 bases at V and 1 base at J, with 13 bases between.

This clonotype has a handful of counts. The chain is built from TRBV18 and TRBJ2-7; D gene unclear. CDR1 and CDR2 (germline): KGHSH, LQKENI. This CDR3 contains 13 residues. Trimming removed 0 bases at V and 3 bases at J, with 6 bases between. The DNA for the CDR3 is TGTGCCAGCTCACCACCAGGATTCTACGAGCAGTACTTC. Translation gives CASSPPGFYEQYF.

This clonotype was observed a few times. This chain connects TRBV20-1 to TRBJ2-2, with 8 bases fitting TRBD2. Germline CDR1 DFQATT, CDR2 SNEGSKA (reference sequence). The CDR3 length is 14 residues. The trim removed 5 bases at V and 7 bases at J, leaving 9 bases unmatched. CDR3 sequence (DNA): TGCAGTGCTTCTAGCGCGGGGGGCATCGGGGAGCTGTTTTTT. Its translation is CSASSAGGIGELFF.

This clonotype showed up just a few times. The V gene is TRBV5-1, the J gene TRBJ2-2; tentative D call: TRBD2 (5 bases). Deletions cut 2 bases from V and 8 bases from J, with 16 bases between. CDR1 and CDR2 (germline): SGHRS, YFSETQ. The CDR3 covers 15 residues. CDR3 DNA sequence: TGCGCCAGCAGCTTACGCGGGTTCGCAGAGGGGGAGCTGTTTTTT. Encoded protein: CASSLRGFAEGELFF.

This clonotype was recorded a few times. V and J are TRBV11-2 and TRBJ2-5; D unresolved. V was trimmed by 3 bases and J by 3 bases, leaving 8 bases between them. Germline V gives CDR1 SGHAT, CDR2 FQNNGV. The CDR3 runs to 13 residues. The CDR3 bases are TGTGCCAGCAGCTTCCACATGAAAGAGACCCAGTACTTC. Translating it yields CASSFHMKETQYF.

The chain employs TRBV3-1 and TRBJ2-1; D is possibly TRBD1 or TRBD2 (5 bases each). Germline values: CDR1 LGHDT, CDR2 YNNKEL (reference sequence). The CDR3 has 16 amino acids. The V end lost 3 bases, the J end lost 5 bases, and 17 bases lay between the germline ends. Here the CDR3 reads CASSHVIGTKDNEQFF. DNA for the CDR3: TGTGCCAGCAGCCACGTGATCGGGACCAAAGACAATGAGCAGTTCTTC.